These 6 T cell receptor beta chains share one sample of origin, sequenced in a study of blood T cell repertoires in COVID-19. Sequencing was performed with immunoSEQ multiplex PCR; in TCRdb, only in-frame clones are kept and a portion is missing. This table holds just under 150,000 clones, about 89% found once. Sequencing used peripheral blood. The receptors come from a man aged 45-60 years who had recovered from COVID-19.

The chain carries TRBV5-1 and TRBJ2-2; 7 positions agree with TRBD2. The CDR3 spans 18 residues. Unmatched junction bases numbered 15, after V lost 0 bases and J lost 7 bases. Per germline, CDR1 SGHRS and CDR2 YFSETQ. For the CDR3, the DNA is TGCGCCAGCAGCTTGGCCCGACAACCCGGACTAGTAGTCGGGGAGCTGTTTTTT. Protein sequence: CASSLARQPGLVVGELFF.

This clone was seen repeatedly, ten times or more. The chain combines TRBV5-6 with TRBJ1-5; D may be TRBD1 (6 bases). From germline, CDR1 is SGHDT and CDR2 YYEEEE. Trimming shortened V by 4 bases and J by 1 base, and 15 bases separated the two germline ends. CDR3 length: 16 residues. CDR3 coding DNA: TGTGCCAGCAGCATTACAGGGTTCGGGAGCAATCAGCCCCAGCATTTT. This encodes CASSITGFGSNQPQHF.

J is TRBJ2-3 and V is TRBV19, with 9 bases aligning to TRBD2. This CDR3 is built from 16 residues. The V segment lost 6 bases and the J segment 2 bases; nucleotides outside the gene matches: 9. From germline, CDR1 is LNHDA and CDR2 SQIVND (reference sequence). The CDR3 protein is CASSRRTSDITDTQYF. Written as DNA, the CDR3 is TGTGCCAGTAGCCGGAGGACTAGCGACATCACAGATACGCAGTATTTT.

Notes on this clone: This CDR3 is also generated by other DNA sequences in the sample. The chain carries TRBV19 and TRBJ1-1, with 7 bases lining up with TRBD1. Germline V gene data show CDR1 as LNHDA and CDR2 as SQIVND (reference sequence). The V and J ends lost 5 bases and 3 bases, in that order; junction bases with no gene match: 3. The CDR3 is 13 residues long. The chain's CDR3 is CASSSTGDTEAFF. The CDR3 DNA reads TGTGCCAGTAGTTCTACAGGGGACACTGAAGCTTTCTTT. The full variable domain, with the rest looked up from reference TRBV19 and TRBJ1-1, is DGGITQSPKYLFRKEGQNVTLSCEQNLNHDAMYWYRQDPGQGLRLIYYSQIVNDFQKGDIAEGYSVSREKKESFPLTVTSAQKNPTAFYLCASSSTGDTEAFFGQGTRLTVV.

The genes are TRBV10-1 and TRBJ2-3, with 9 bases identical to TRBD2. This CDR3 has 16 amino acids. V shed 0 bases and J 2 bases; nucleotides not matched to a gene: 3. Germline V gives CDR1 WNHNN, CDR2 SYGVQD (reference sequence). CDR3 protein: CASSESSGGTTDTQYF. The CDR3 coding sequence is TGCGCCAGCAGTGAGTCAAGCGGGGGGACCACAGATACGCAGTATTTT.

This clone was seen a single time. J is TRBJ2-3 and V is TRBV11-3; D unresolved. The CDR3 runs to 17 residues. Trimming pared 1 base from V and 5 bases from J, leaving 19 bases between. From germline, CDR1 is SGHNT and CDR2 YENEEA. The CDR3 sequence is CASSLGTRRIFQDTQYF. In DNA form, the CDR3 reads TGTGCCAGCAGCTTAGGTACGCGGCGGATATTCCAAGATACGCAGTATTTT.